The sequence of this T cell receptor beta chain was determined in a study of CXCR3-negative and CXCR3-positive naive CD8 T cells. Study outcomes and limitations: Similar TRBV-TRBJ gene usage was seen in naive CXCR3-negative and CXCR3-positive cells, but not in memory cells. With CXCR3 expression partially decreased after cryopreservation, most assays relied on fresh PBMCs. Relative to CXCR3-negative naive cells, CXCR3-positive naive cells had more hydrophobic TRB CDR3s.

UMI-labeled 5' RACE yielded the TRB cDNA libraries. TCRdb reprocessed the 5' RACE reads and keeps a single row for each CDR3 protein, giving no DNA. This sample carries under 75,000 distinct CDR3 sequences, with under 0.8% going to the ten biggest clones. Germline assignment: CDR1 MNHNY and CDR2 SVGAGI (reference sequence). The CDR3 covers 13 residues. Details on this clonotype: The antigen is undetermined.

The V call is TRBV6-6, the J call TRBJ2-7; TCRdb proposes TRBD2, but this gene call is untestable without DNA. The clonotype was recovered from a human donor in good health. Some clones in this sample may be carry-over from other donors' samples. The sample comprised naive CXCR3+ CD8+ T cells from blood. The subset here: CD45RO-CCR7+CD27+CD95- naive CD8+ T cells expressing CXCR3 (TNR3+). CDR3: CATSGLAVYEQYF.